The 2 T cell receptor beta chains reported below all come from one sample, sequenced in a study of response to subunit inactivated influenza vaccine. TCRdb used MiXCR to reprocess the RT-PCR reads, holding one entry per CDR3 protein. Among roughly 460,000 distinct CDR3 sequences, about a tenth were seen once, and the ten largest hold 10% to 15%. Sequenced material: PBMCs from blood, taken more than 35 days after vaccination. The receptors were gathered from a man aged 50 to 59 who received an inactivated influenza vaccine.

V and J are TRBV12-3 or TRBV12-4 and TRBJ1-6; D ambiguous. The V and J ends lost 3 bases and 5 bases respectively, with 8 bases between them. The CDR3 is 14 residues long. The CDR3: CASSLYSNNSPLHF. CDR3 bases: TGTGCCAGCAGTTTGTACAGTAATAATTCACCCCTCCACTTT.

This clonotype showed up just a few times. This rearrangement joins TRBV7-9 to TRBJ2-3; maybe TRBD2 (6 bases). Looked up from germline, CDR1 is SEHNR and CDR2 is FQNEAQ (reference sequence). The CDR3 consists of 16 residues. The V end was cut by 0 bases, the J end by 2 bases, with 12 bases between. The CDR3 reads CASSLAGGSHTDTQYF. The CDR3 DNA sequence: TGTGCCAGCAGCTTAGCGGGGGGATCCCACACAGATACGCAGTATTTT.